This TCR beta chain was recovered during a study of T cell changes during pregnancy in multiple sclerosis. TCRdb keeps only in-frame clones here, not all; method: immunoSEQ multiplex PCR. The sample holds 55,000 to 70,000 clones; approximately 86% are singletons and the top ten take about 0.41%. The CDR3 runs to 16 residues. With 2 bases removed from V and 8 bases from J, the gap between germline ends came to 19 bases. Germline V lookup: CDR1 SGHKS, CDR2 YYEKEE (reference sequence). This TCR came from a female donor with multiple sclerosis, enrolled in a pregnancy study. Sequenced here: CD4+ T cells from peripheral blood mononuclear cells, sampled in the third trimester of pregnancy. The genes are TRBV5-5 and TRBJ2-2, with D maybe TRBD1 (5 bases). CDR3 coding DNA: TGTGCCAGCAGCTTAGAGAATCAGGGTGGTGGTGGGGAGCTGTTTTTT. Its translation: CASSLENQGGGGELFF. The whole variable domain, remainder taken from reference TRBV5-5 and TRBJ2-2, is DAGVTQSPTHLIKTRGQQVTLRCSPISGHKSVSWYQQVLGQGPQFIFQYYEKEERGRGNFPDRFSARQFPNYSSELNVNALLLGDSALYLCASSLENQGGGGELFFGEGSRLTVL.